This is a list of T cell receptor beta chains from one sample in a study of blood T cell repertoires in COVID-19. The table came from immunoSEQ multiplex PCR; TCRdb's copy has only in-frame clones and leaves some out. This table holds some 250,000 clones, about 89% found once. Sequenced material: PBMCs or T cells enriched from blood (not recorded which). These receptors all come from a man in his forties who had recovered from COVID-19. Both conserved end residues are part of each CDR3. Each record gives: J gene, clone size, V gene, D gene, CDR3 protein, CDR3 DNA. D genes are given only for firm matches. Clone size, where shown, is once, few, many, or a class for clones that have expanded.

TRBJ2-7 - TRBV19 - CASRGGGHTYEQYF TGTGCCAGTAGGGGAGGAGGGCACACCTACGAGCAGTACTTC
TRBJ2-2 - TRBV2 - CASTLRQGVAGELFF TGTGCCAGCACCCTTCGGCAGGGTGTTGCCGGGGAGCTGTTTTTT
TRBJ2-3 - TRBV4-1 TRBD1 CARGTGEAITRRDHTDTQYF TGCGCCAGAGGGACAGGAGAAGCGATCACCAGGCGGGACCACACAGATACGCAGTATTTT
TRBJ1-5 once TRBV2 - CASRQGSSNQPQHF TGTGCCAGCAGACAGGGCTCTAGCAATCAGCCCCAGCATTTT
TRBJ1-3 - TRBV30 TRBD1 CAWSTPLTGGGNTIYF TGTGCCTGGAGTACCCCCCTTACAGGGGGCGGAAACACCATATATTTT
TRBJ1-6 once TRBV2 - CATRVPRGYSPLHF TGTGCCACCAGAGTCCCCAGGGGTTACTCACCCCTCCACTTT
TRBJ2-2 once TRBV19 TRBD1 CASMGTGHGELFF TGTGCCAGTATGGGGACAGGGCACGGGGAGCTGTTTTTT
TRBJ1-3 - TRBV7-2 TRBD1 CASSLQTGNSGNTIYF TGTGCCAGCAGCTTGCAGACAGGGAACTCTGGAAACACCATATATTTT
TRBJ2-2 - TRBV11-2 TRBD1 CASRQGTGELFF TGTGCCAGCAGACAGGGGACCGGGGAGCTGTTTTTT
TRBJ1-5 - TRBV12-1 - CATPDRVLHQPQHF TGTGCCACCCCGGACAGGGTGCTTCATCAGCCCCAGCATTTT
TRBJ1-1 - TRBV3-1/TRBV3-2 TRBD1 CASSQARDRHTEAFF TGTGCCAGCAGCCAAGCCCGGGACAGGCACACTGAAGCTTTCTTT
TRBJ2-6 - TRBV12-5 - CASGSGRLEGKGANVLTF TGTGCTAGTGGTTCCGGCAGACTAGAGGGGAAGGGGGCCAACGTCCTGACTTTC
TRBJ2-1 - TRBV5-1 TRBD1 CASSLDTGDNEQFF TGCGCCAGCAGCTTGGATACAGGGGACAATGAGCAGTTCTTC
TRBJ2-2 - TRBV11-3 TRBD1 CASSATGVDTGELFF TGTGCCAGCAGCGCAACAGGGGTGGACACCGGGGAGCTGTTTTTT
TRBJ1-5 - TRBV2 - CASTQGTPNQPQHF TGTGCCAGCACTCAAGGGACACCCAATCAGCCCCAGCATTTT
TRBJ2-7 - TRBV18 - CASSPREAGEQYF TGTGCCAGCTCACCACGGGAAGCGGGCGAGCAGTACTTC
TRBJ2-2 - TRBV11-2 - CASSRDLVGGELFF TGTGCCAGCAGCCGGGACTTAGTGGGGGGGGAGCTGTTTTTT
TRBJ2-5 - TRBV4-2 TRBD2 CASSRIELAGGKTQYF TGTGCCAGCAGCCGTATTGAGCTAGCGGGGGGAAAGACCCAGTACTTC
TRBJ2-1 - TRBV5-1 TRBD1 CASRPPGTGDYNEQFF TGCGCCAGCAGGCCTCCCGGGACAGGGGACTACAATGAGCAGTTCTTC
TRBJ2-5 once TRBV4-1 TRBD2 CASSPLGWASGSRETQYF TGCGCCAGCAGCCCTTTGGGATGGGCTAGCGGGAGTAGAGAGACCCAGTACTTC